These T cell receptor beta chains were read from a single sample in a study of T cell repertoires in cytomegalovirus infection. TCRdb recomputed calls from the reads with MiXCR, one row per CDR3 protein. The sample holds more than 400,000 distinct CDR3 sequences; about 26% are singletons and the top ten take roughly 13%. Sequenced input: PBMCs. The receptors were sampled from a human donor in good health (CMV status not recorded). Some clones in this sample may be carry-over from other donors' samples. Each CDR3 is given with its conserved first and last residue. A D gene is named only where the DNA matches it firmly. The size entry is marked missing in some rows and otherwise reads once, few, many or a size class.

TRBV12-3/TRBV12-4,NA,NA,TRBJ2-7,TGTGCCAGCACCCCCGGGACCCTCCGGGAGCAGTACTTC,CASTPGTLREQYF
TRBV20-1,few,NA,TRBJ2-1,TGCAGTGCCCACAGTTTGGTCCGGGGGCGAATAATTAATGAGCAGTTCTTC,CSAHSLVRGRIINEQFF
TRBV19,few,NA,TRBJ1-2,TGTGCCAGTAGTCTGACAGCTACTCCCTATGGCTACACCTTC,CASSLTATPYGYTF
TRBV27,few,NA,TRBJ1-1,TGTGCCAGCAGTTTGACCGGAGGATTGGGCACTGAAGCTTTCTTT,CASSLTGGLGTEAFF
TRBV15,NA,NA,TRBJ2-7,TGTGCCACCAGCAGAGATACAGAATCCTACGAGCAGTACTTC,CATSRDTESYEQYF
TRBV7-8,many,TRBD1,TRBJ2-3,TGTGCCAGCCGGACAGACAGGGGGCGAGTGGGCACAGATACGCAGTATTTT,CASRTDRGRVGTDTQYF
TRBV25-1,few,TRBD1,TRBJ1-5,TGTGCCAGCAGTGGACAGGGCGGTCAGCCCCAGCATTTT,CASSGQGGQPQHF
TRBV7-9,NA,NA,TRBJ2-1,TGTGCCAGCAGCTTAGGGGGAGGACAGGCGAGCTCCTACAATGAGCAGTTCTTC,CASSLGGGQASSYNEQFF
TRBV6-2/TRBV6-3,NA,NA,TRBJ2-1,TGTGCCAGCAGTTACCCTCCACTTGAGCAGTTCTTC,CASSYPPLEQFF
TRBV7-2,NA,NA,TRBJ1-5,TGTGCCAGCAGCTTGGGCGAGACTCAGCCCCAGCATTTT,CASSLGETQPQHF
TRBV6-8,NA,NA,TRBJ2-2,TGTGCCAGCAGAAGAGGGTTACTAGCTGGGACCGGGGAGCTGTTTTTT,CASRRGLLAGTGELFF
TRBV7-2,many,TRBD1,TRBJ2-7,TGTGCCAGCAGAAAGGCCGGGACAGCATACGAGCAGTACTTC,CASRKAGTAYEQYF
TRBV6-5,few,TRBD1,TRBJ1-2,TGTGCCAGCAGAGACGGGACAGGGCGCTATGGCTACACCTTC,CASRDGTGRYGYTF
TRBV12-3/TRBV12-4,few,NA,TRBJ2-2,TGTGCCAGCACGGGAACATGGAACACCGGGGAGCTGTTTTTT,CASTGTWNTGELFF
TRBV7-2,many,TRBD2,TRBJ2-3,TGTGCCAGCAGCTTCTTTACTAGCGGGCTTCGCACAGATACGCAGTATTTT,CASSFFTSGLRTDTQYF
TRBV5-6,NA,NA,TRBJ2-6,TGTGCCACGCGGGGCAGGGTGGTATCCTCTGGGGCCAACGTCCTGACTTTC,CATRGRVVSSGANVLTF
TRBV11-2,NA,TRBD2,TRBJ2-3,TGTGCCAGCAGCCCCAATAGCGGGAGACTCACGGGAGATACGCAGTATTTT,CASSPNSGRLTGDTQYF
TRBV11-3,NA,TRBD2,TRBJ2-1,TGTGCCAGCAGCTTAGTGGGAGGGCCAAGCGAGCAGTTCTTC,CASSLVGGPSEQFF
TRBV19,NA,NA,TRBJ1-2,TGTGCCAGTAGTCCAAGTTTCAGGGGAGGCTATGGCTACACCTTC,CASSPSFRGGYGYTF
TRBV28,NA,TRBD1,TRBJ2-7,TGTGCCAGCATTTCAGGACAGGGAGTCCACGAGCAGTACTTC,CASISGQGVHEQYF
TRBV4-2,NA,NA,TRBJ2-7,TGTGCCAGCAGCCCTTTATGGGACGGGACCTACGAGCAGTACTTC,CASSPLWDGTYEQYF
TRBV7-3,few,TRBD1,TRBJ2-3,TGTGCCAGCAGCTTAACGGCCGGACAGGGTTCAGATACGCAGTATTTT,CASSLTAGQGSDTQYF
TRBV4-1,NA,TRBD2,TRBJ2-2,TGCGCCACCCGGACGTGGATAGCGGGAGGGCCGGACACCGGGGAGCTGTTTTTT,CATRTWIAGGPDTGELFF
TRBV4-1,few,NA,TRBJ1-2,TGCGCCAGCAGCCAACCCCGGGAGCGCGGCAACTATGGCTACACCTTC,CASSQPRERGNYGYTF
TRBV5-1,few,NA,TRBJ1-1,TGCGCCAGCAGCTATGGAGGCGGGGGTAACACTGAAGCTTTCTTT,CASSYGGGGNTEAFF
TRBV20-1,NA,NA,TRBJ1-2,TGCAGTGCTAGAGATGTTTCCCCCCGGGGCTACACCTTC,CSARDVSPRGYTF
TRBV5-6,NA,NA,TRBJ2-2,TGTGCCAGCAGCCCGGGACTCCAAACCGGGGAGCTGTTTTTT,CASSPGLQTGELFF
TRBV12-3/TRBV12-4,few,NA,TRBJ1-3,TGTGCCAGCAGTTTTCCCCGTCAGGGGAGCTCTGGAAACACCATATATTTT,CASSFPRQGSSGNTIYF
TRBV7-8,NA,NA,TRBJ2-2,TGTGCCATCAACTTAGGTAGACTAGTAAGGTTCGACACCGGGGAGCTGTTTTTT,CAINLGRLVRFDTGELFF
TRBV11-3,few,TRBD1,TRBJ1-1,TGTGCCAGCAGCTCCCCCGTTGACAGGGAGGATCGGAACACTGAAGCTTTCTTT,CASSSPVDREDRNTEAFF
TRBV10-3,NA,NA,TRBJ2-3,TGTGCCATCAAGGCCGAGGTGGCAGATACGCAGTATTTT,CAIKAEVADTQYF
TRBV4-1,few,NA,TRBJ1-5,TGCGCCAGCAGCTGGACAGAGCTTGGCAATCAGCCCCAGCATTTT,CASSWTELGNQPQHF
TRBV7-3,few,TRBD2,TRBJ2-7,TGTGCCAGCAGCCGAGAGGGCGGACTAGCGGGGATCTCCTACGAGCAGTACTTC,CASSREGGLAGISYEQYF
TRBV12-3/TRBV12-4,many,NA,TRBJ2-1,TGTGCCAGCAGTTTAACGGTGGGGGCGGTGGATGAGCAGTTCTTC,CASSLTVGAVDEQFF
TRBV11-1,few,TRBD2,TRBJ2-1,TGTGCCAGCAGCTCTAGCGGGTTCCACAATGAGCAGTTCTTC,CASSSSGFHNEQFF
TRBV25-1,NA,TRBD2,TRBJ2-1,TGTGCCAGCAGTGAATTAGGGACTAGAGGCCTCCGTACCGATGAGCAGTTCTTC,CASSELGTRGLRTDEQFF
TRBV10-3,NA,TRBD2,TRBJ2-7,TGTGCCATCAGCCAACCCAGACTAGCAGTCCGGGGCGAGCAGTACTTC,CAISQPRLAVRGEQYF
TRBV6-2/TRBV6-3,few,NA,TRBJ2-5,TGTGCCAGCAGTGACGTACGGGATGACCAAGAGACCCAGTACTTC,CASSDVRDDQETQYF
TRBV11-2,NA,NA,TRBJ1-2,TGTGCCAGCAGCTTAGATAACGGCCGGAAAGTCACCTTC,CASSLDNGRKVTF
TRBV4-1,NA,NA,TRBJ1-2,TGCGCCAGCAGCCCTTCAAGGGGTGCAGAAAGCTATGGCTACACCTTC,CASSPSRGAESYGYTF
TRBV7-2,many,NA,TRBJ1-1,TGTGCCAGCAGCCCAACATGGAACACTGAAGCTTTCTTT,CASSPTWNTEAFF
TRBV4-1,NA,NA,TRBJ2-4,TGCGCCAGCAGCCAAATTAGTAAGAACATTCAGTACTTC,CASSQISKNIQYF
TRBV4-3,few,NA,TRBJ1-2,TGCGCCAGCAGCCCCCAAGGGCAGCTTAACTATGGCTACACCTTC,CASSPQGQLNYGYTF
TRBV5-6,NA,NA,TRBJ1-2,TGTGCCAGCAGCAGGGTAGGGGGGATCAACTATGGCTACACCTTC,CASSRVGGINYGYTF
TRBV29-1,many,NA,TRBJ1-3,TGCAGCGTTGAAAATCCCTCTGGAAACACCATATATTTT,CSVENPSGNTIYF
TRBV29-1,few,NA,TRBJ1-2,TGCAGCGTTGAGGAGTCGCCTGGCTACACCTTC,CSVEESPGYTF
TRBV27,NA,NA,TRBJ1-1,TGTGCCAGCAGGCAGGAGGGAAGGACTGAAGCTTTCTTT,CASRQEGRTEAFF
TRBV2,few,NA,TRBJ2-3,TGTGCCAGCAGTGGGTGGGAGAACACAGATACGCAGTATTTT,CASSGWENTDTQYF
TRBV18,NA,NA,TRBJ2-1,TGTGCCAGCTCACCACCCGACAGGCCTAAGCAGTTCTTC,CASSPPDRPKQFF
TRBV7-3,many,NA,TRBJ1-1,TGTGCCAGCAGCTTAACTCGGTCGAACACTGAAGCTTTCTTT,CASSLTRSNTEAFF
TRBV11-3,many,NA,TRBJ1-1,TGTGCCAGCAGCAATCGAGCACGGTTGGGGGCTGAAGCTTTCTTT,CASSNRARLGAEAFF
TRBV12-3/TRBV12-4,NA,TRBD2,TRBJ2-1,TGTGCCAGCAGACTCCGTAGCGGGAGGGCGGGTAGGAATGAGCAGTTCTTC,CASRLRSGRAGRNEQFF
TRBV29-1,NA,NA,TRBJ2-5,TGCAGCGTAGGTGGCCGAATTTTTTTGGAGACCCAGTACTTC,CSVGGRIFLETQYF
TRBV7-9,NA,NA,TRBJ2-3,TGTGCCAGCAGCCCAGGGGGGGCTACACTAGATACGCAGTATTTT,CASSPGGATLDTQYF
TRBV11-3,NA,TRBD1,TRBJ2-1,TGTGCCAGCAGCTCCTGGGACAGGGGGCTCTCCGACAATGAGCAGTTCTTC,CASSSWDRGLSDNEQFF